Sequencing of this T cell receptor beta chain was carried out in a study of blood T cells in healthy people across ages. Samples each had at least 5 micrograms of total RNA extracted. Using a J-beta primer mix together with a sample-barcoded 5' primer, a second PCR was run for roughly 7 to 12 cycles. TCRdb analysed the 5' RACE reads with MiXCR anew, one entry per CDR3 protein. This table has hundreds of thousands of distinct CDR3 sequences, about half appearing once. As concerns this clonotype: One end of the junction does not line up with germline, which may come from a read error.

Germline V gene lookup returns CDR1 SGHAT and CDR2 FQNNGV. CDR3 length: 15 residues. The specimen was blood. The V gene is TRBV11-2, the J gene TRBJ1-1; the D is unclear. This receptor was identified in a woman in her sixties in good health. CDR3 loop: CAISLGPRRNTEAFF. The CDR3 nucleotides read TGTGCCATCAGCTTGGGCCCCCGGCGGAACACTGAAGCTTTCTTT.